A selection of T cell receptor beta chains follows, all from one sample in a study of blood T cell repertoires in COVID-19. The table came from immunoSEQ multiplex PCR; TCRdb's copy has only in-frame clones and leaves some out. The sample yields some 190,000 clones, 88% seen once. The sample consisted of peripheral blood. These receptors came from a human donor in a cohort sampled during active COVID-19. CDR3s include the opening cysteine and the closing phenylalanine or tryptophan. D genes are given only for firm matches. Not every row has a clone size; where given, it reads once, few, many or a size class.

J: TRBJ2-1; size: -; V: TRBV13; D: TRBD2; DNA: TGTGCCAGCAGCTTAGGGCTAGCGGGGGGGCCAGGGGAGCAGTTCTTC; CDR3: CASSLGLAGGPGEQFF
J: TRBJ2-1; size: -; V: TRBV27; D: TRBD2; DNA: TGTGCCAGCAGAAAGGCTAGCGGGCGACTTCCAATTCACAATGAGCAGTTCTTC; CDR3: CASRKASGRLPIHNEQFF
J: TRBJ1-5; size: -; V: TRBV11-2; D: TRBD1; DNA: TGTGCCAGCAGCTTAGAGGACAGGTCCAATCAGCCCCAGCATTTT; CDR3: CASSLEDRSNQPQHF
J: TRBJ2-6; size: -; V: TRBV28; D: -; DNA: TGTGCCAGCAGTTTACTAACCAACGTCCTGACTTTC; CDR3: CASSLLTNVLTF
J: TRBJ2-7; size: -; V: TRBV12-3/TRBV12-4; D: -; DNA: TGTGCCAGTACAGGTGTTTCCTACGAGCAGTACTTC; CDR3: CASTGVSYEQYF
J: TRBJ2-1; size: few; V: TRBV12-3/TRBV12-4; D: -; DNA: TGTGCCAGCAGTGGAAGGGGTAATGAGCAGTTCTTC; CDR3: CASSGRGNEQFF
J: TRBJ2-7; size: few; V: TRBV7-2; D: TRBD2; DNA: TGTGCCAGCAGCTATGGACTAGCGGGAACCTACGAGCAGTACTTC; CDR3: CASSYGLAGTYEQYF
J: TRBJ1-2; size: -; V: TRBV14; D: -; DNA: TGTGCCAGCAGCCAACTACAGGAGGGAGGCTACACCTTC; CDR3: CASSQLQEGGYTF
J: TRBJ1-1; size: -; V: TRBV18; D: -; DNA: TGTGCCAGCTCAGGGGCACTCAACACTGAAGCTTTCTTT; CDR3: CASSGALNTEAFF
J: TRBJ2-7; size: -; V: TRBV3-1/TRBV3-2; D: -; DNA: TGTGCCAGCAGCCAAGGATTTTCAGGAACGTCCTACGAGCAGTACTTC; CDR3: CASSQGFSGTSYEQYF
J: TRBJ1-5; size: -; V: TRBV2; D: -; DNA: TGTGCCAGCAGTCGCCAGTACGACTATAGCAATCAGCCCCAGCATTTT; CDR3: CASSRQYDYSNQPQHF
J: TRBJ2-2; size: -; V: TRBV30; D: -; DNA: TGTGCCTGGAGGAGTTCGGGATTCGACACCGGGGAGCTGTTTTTT; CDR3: CAWRSSGFDTGELFF
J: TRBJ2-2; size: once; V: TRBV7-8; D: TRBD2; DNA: TGTGCCAGCAGCTTATTAACTAGCGGGAGGGTTCTCACCGGGGAGCTGTTTTTT; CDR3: CASSLLTSGRVLTGELFF
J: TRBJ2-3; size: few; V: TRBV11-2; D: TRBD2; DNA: TGTGCCAGCAGCCCGGGACTAGCGGGAAGCACAGATACGCAGTATTTT; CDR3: CASSPGLAGSTDTQYF
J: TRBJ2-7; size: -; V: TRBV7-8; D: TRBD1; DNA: TGTGCCAGCAGCTTGGGACAGGGGGGCGAGCAGTACTTC; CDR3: CASSLGQGGEQYF
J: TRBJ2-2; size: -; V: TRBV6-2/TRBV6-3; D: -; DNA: TGTGCCAGCAGCCCCGGGGGAGTAGGTTACACCGGGGAGCTGTTTTTT; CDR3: CASSPGGVGYTGELFF
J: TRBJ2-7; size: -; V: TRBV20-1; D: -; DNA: TGCAGTGCTAGATCAGGTTACGAGCAGTACTTC; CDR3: CSARSGYEQYF